These 13 T cell receptor beta chains were all obtained from the same sample, sequenced in a study of blood T cells in healthy people across ages. It was with a sample-barcoded 5' primer and a J-beta primer mix that a second PCR of roughly 7 to 12 cycles was run. One entry per CDR3 protein results from TCRdb running MiXCR on the 5' RACE reads. The sample records roughly 700,000 distinct CDR3 sequences, roughly 25% being singletons. The sample was also reused in another study, on T cells of mothers and their children.

The sequenced sample consisted of blood. The receptors shown here come from a boy aged 5 to 17 in good health.

The genes are TRBV20-1 and TRBJ2-5; TRBD2 is a possible D gene (6 bases). The germline V gene has CDR1 DFQATT and CDR2 SNEGSKA (reference sequence). The CDR3 sequence is 14 residues long. V shed 5 bases and J shed 7 bases, with 20 bases lying between them. In nucleotides, the CDR3 is TGCAGTGCTCTCTGGACCCCTAACGGGGGGACCCAGTACTTC. Protein product: CSALWTPNGGTQYF.

The rearrangement uses TRBV5-1 and TRBJ2-3, with D unclear. The CDR3 has 13 residues. V was cut by 5 bases and J by 2 bases, with 9 bases left in between. Germline-derived CDR1 and CDR2 are SGHRS and YFSETQ. The CDR3 DNA reads as TGCGCCAGCAGACCTACATACACAGATACGCAGTATTTT. It codes for CASRPTYTDTQYF.

This clonotype was observed a few times. The junction does not match germline at one end; this may be a read error. The V call is TRBV7-2, the J call TRBJ2-5; the match to TRBD1 covers 7 bases. The J call is in doubt because the DNA end fits TRBJ2-7 better. Germline loops: CDR1 SGHTA, CDR2 FQGNSA. This CDR3 has 14 amino acids. In DNA, the CDR3 is TGTGCCAACAGCCACCGGGACAGATACTACGAGCAGTACTTC. Translation: CANSHRDRYYEQYF.

A few counts support this clonotype. The J gene is TRBJ1-1, the V gene TRBV24-1; 7 bases line up with TRBD1. Germline CDR1 and CDR2: KGHDR and SFDVKD. V dropped 4 bases and J dropped 10; count of bases not matched to a gene: 5. The CDR3 is made up of 12 amino acids. This CDR3 reads CATSEGQARAFF. CDR3 nucleotides: TGTGCCACCAGTGAAGGACAGGCGCGAGCTTTCTTT.

This clonotype was counted only a few times. The chain carries TRBV4-3 and TRBJ2-3; D uncertain. The CDR3 runs 13 residues. Germline values: CDR1 LGHNA, CDR2 YSLEER. The V and J ends lost 6 bases and 3 bases respectively, with 10 bases between them. The CDR3 nucleotides are TGCGCCAGCAGTCACTCGGGTACAGATACGCAGTATTTT. Its translation is CASSHSGTDTQYF.

The chain is built from TRBV5-1 and TRBJ2-1; no reliable D call. Germline loops: CDR1 SGHRS, CDR2 YFSETQ. This CDR3 is built from 14 residues. V shed 0 bases and J shed 0 bases, with 4 bases lying between them. This chain's CDR3 is CASSLVNSYNEQFF. In DNA form, the CDR3 reads TGCGCCAGCAGCTTGGTGAACTCCTACAATGAGCAGTTCTTC.

The table lists this clonotype with a few counts. The V call is TRBV6-5, the J call TRBJ2-7; TRBD1 matches 7 bases. After removal of 2 bases from V and 7 bases from J, the junction contained 5 bases not matched to a gene. From germline, CDR1 is MNHEY and CDR2 SVGAGI. The CDR3 is 13 amino acids. The CDR3 sequence: CASSYALRGEQYF. The CDR3 DNA is TGTGCCAGCAGTTACGCCCTCAGGGGGGAGCAGTACTTC.

This clonotype was detected many times. The V and J genes are TRBV7-2 and TRBJ2-2; D might be TRBD2 (5 bases). The CDR3 covers 13 residues. Germline loops: CDR1 SGHTA, CDR2 FQGNSA. With 5 bases removed from V and 5 bases from J, the gap between germline ends came to 9 bases. For the CDR3, the DNA is TGTGCCAGCAGCCCCGGACTGACCGGGGAGCTGTTTTTT. Translation gives CASSPGLTGELFF. The full variable domain, in which reference TRBV7-2 and TRBJ2-2 provide the parts outside the CDR3, is GAGVSQSPSNKVTEKGKDVELRCDPISGHTALYWYRQSLGQGLEFLIYFQGNSAPDKSGLPSDRFSAERTGGSVSTLTIQRTQQEDSAVYLCASSPGLTGELFFGEGSRLTVL.

V usage is TRBV28 and J usage is TRBJ2-3; D remains unclear. The germline V gene has CDR1 MDHEN and CDR2 SYDVKM. The CDR3 runs 14 residues. Deletions cut 3 bases from V and 11 bases from J, with 18 bases between. CDR3 amino acids: CASSLRTLTGEQYF. CDR3 nucleotides: TGTGCCAGCAGTTTGAGGACCCTCACGGGCGAGCAGTATTTT.

The rearrangement joins TRBV2 to TRBJ2-5; D possibly uses TRBD1 or TRBD2 (5 bases each). The tail of the sequence fits TRBJ2-7 better, so the J call may be wrong. CDR1 and CDR2 from the germline V gene are SNHLY and FYNNEI. There are 12 residues in the CDR3. The CDR3 sequence is CAISTGPYEQYF. The CDR3 DNA reads as TGTGCCATTTCGACGGGGCCCTACGAGCAGTACTTC.

This clonotype has a handful of counts. This rearrangement joins TRBV6-6 to TRBJ2-4, with no clear D. CDR1 is MNHNY and CDR2 is SVGAGI in the germline V gene (reference sequence). Trimming took off 4 bases at V and 8 bases at J, with 9 bases between the two ends. The CDR3 consists of 12 residues. Here the CDR3 DNA reads TGTGCCAGCAGTTCAAAGATGGACATTCAGTACTTC. Translation: CASSSKMDIQYF.

This clonotype was detected a few times. The chain combines TRBV10-3 with TRBJ2-7, with D perhaps TRBD1 or TRBD2 (7 bases each). The germline V and J ends were trimmed by 3 bases and 1 base, with 13 bases remaining between them. The CDR3 has 15 residues. In germline, CDR1 is ENHRY, CDR2 SYGVKD. The CDR3 loop is CAISEAGQPSYEQYF. CDR3 nucleotides: TGTGCCATCAGTGAAGCGGGACAGCCTTCCTACGAGCAGTACTTC.

The table lists this clonotype with a few counts. The gene calls are TRBV20-1 and TRBJ2-7; 8 nucleotides match TRBD1. Per germline, CDR1 DFQATT and CDR2 SNEGSKA (reference sequence). V dropped 3 bases and J dropped 0; count of bases not matched to a gene: 10. The CDR3 is made up of 16 amino acids. The CDR3 sequence is CSASQGAGQSSYEQYF. CDR3 nucleotide sequence: TGCAGTGCTAGCCAGGGGGCGGGACAGAGCTCCTACGAGCAGTACTTC.